This T cell receptor (beta chain) was obtained from a study of metastatic and nonmetastatic thyroid tumors. None of the patients had undergone any treatment ahead of thyroid surgery. TCRdb re-clonotyped the PCR reads through MiXCR. The sample shows fewer than 40,000 clones, approximately 51% of them seen only once. What was sequenced was tumor tissue. This sequence originates from a male donor with papillary thyroid cancer or a benign thyroid nodule (not recorded which). Some clones in this sample may be carry-over from other donors' samples.

The CDR3 DNA is TGTGCCAGCAGCGCTCGGGACAGGGGATATGGCTACACCTTC. The encoded protein is CASSARDRGYGYTF. This sequence joins TRBV5-6 and TRBJ1-2, with 10 bases identical to TRBD1. CDR1 is SGHDT, CDR2 YYEEEE, per germline. This CDR3 has 14 amino acids. Losses at the gene ends were 4 bases for V and 5 bases for J; bases not matched to a gene: 5.